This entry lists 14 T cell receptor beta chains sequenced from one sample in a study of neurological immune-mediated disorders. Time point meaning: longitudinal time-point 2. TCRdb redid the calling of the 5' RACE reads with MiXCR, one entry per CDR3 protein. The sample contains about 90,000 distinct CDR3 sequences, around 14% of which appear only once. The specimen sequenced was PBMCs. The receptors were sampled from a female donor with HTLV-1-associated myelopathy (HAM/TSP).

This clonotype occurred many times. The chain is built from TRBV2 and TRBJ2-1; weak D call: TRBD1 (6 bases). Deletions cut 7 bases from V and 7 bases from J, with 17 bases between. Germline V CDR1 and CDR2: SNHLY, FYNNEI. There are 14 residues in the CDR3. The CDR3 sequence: CASKSRGGQNEQFF. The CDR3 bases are TGTGCCAGCAAGAGCAGGGGCGGACAGAATGAGCAGTTCTTC. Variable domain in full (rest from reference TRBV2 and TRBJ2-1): EPEVTQTPSHQVTQMGQEVILRCVPISNHLYFYWYRQILGQKVEFLVSFYNNEISEKSEIFDDQFSVERPDGSNFTLKIRSTKLEDSAMYFCASKSRGGQNEQFFGPGTRLTVL.

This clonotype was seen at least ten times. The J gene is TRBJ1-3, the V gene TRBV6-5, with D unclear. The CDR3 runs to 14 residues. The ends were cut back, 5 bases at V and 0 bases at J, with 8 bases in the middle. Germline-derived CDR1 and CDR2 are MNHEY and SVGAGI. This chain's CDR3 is CASSQQSSGNTIYF. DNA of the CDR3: TGTGCCAGCAGTCAACAGAGCTCTGGAAACACCATATATTTT.

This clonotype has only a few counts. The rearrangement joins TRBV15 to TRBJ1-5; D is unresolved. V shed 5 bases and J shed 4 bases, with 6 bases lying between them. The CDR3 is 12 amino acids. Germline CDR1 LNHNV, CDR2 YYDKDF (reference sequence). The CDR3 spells CATSSTNQPQHF. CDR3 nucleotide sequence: TGTGCCACCAGCTCAACGAATCAGCCCCAGCATTTT.

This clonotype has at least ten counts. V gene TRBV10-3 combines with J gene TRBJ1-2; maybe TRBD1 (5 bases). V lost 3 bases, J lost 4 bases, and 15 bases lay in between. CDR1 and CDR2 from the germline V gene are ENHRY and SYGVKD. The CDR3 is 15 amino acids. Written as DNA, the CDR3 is TGTGCCATCAGTGATCCGGGGCAGCTAGCCTATGGCTACACCTTC. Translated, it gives CAISDPGQLAYGYTF.

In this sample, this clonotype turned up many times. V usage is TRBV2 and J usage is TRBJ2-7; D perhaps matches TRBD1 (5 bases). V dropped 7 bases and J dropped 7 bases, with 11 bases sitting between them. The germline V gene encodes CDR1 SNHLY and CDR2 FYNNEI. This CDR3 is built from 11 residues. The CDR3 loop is CASTQTAEQYF. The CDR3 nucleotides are TGTGCCAGCACACAGACAGCTGAGCAGTACTTC.

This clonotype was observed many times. The CDR3 region is CSARDSAGGRSSYNEQFF. CDR3 nucleotide sequence: TGCAGTGCTAGAGACTCAGCGGGGGGGCGTAGTTCCTACAATGAGCAGTTCTTC. This chain connects TRBV20-1 to TRBJ2-1, with 10 bases fitting TRBD2. Germline loops: CDR1 DFQATT, CDR2 SNEGSKA (reference sequence). V was clipped by 0 bases and J by 1 base; unmatched bases: 9. There are 18 residues in the CDR3.

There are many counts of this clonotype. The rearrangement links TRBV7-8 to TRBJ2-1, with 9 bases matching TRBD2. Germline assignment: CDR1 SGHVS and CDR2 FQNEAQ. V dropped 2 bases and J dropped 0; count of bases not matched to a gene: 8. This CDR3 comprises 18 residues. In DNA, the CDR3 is TGTGCCAGCAGCTTACCAAATAGCGGGGGAAGCTCCTACAATGAGCAGTTCTTC. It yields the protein CASSLPNSGGSSYNEQFF.

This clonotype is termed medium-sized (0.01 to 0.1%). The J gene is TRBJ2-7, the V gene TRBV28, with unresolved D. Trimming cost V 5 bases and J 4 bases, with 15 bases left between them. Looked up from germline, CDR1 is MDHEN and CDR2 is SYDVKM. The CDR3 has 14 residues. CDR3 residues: CASSLSLPPYEQYF. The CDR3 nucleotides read TGTGCCAGCAGTCTTAGCCTCCCCCCGTACGAGCAGTACTTC.

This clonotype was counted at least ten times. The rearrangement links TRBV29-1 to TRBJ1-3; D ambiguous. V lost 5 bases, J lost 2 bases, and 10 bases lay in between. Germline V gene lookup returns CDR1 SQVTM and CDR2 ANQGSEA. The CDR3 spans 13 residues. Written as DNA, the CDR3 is TGCAGCGTTATAGGGAACACTGGAAACACCATATATTTT. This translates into CSVIGNTGNTIYF.

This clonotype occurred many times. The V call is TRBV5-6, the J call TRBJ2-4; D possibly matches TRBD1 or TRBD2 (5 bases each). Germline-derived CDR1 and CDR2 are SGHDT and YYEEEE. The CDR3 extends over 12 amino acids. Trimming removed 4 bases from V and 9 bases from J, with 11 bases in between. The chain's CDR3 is CASSGGSGIQYF. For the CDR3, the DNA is TGTGCCAGCAGCGGGGGAAGCGGCATTCAGTACTTC.

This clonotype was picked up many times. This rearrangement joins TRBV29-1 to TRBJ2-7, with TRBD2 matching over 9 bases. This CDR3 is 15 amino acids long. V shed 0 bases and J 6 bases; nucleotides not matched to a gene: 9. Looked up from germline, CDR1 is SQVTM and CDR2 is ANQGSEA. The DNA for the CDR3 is TGCAGCGTTGAAGATGGGACCAGCGGGAGGAGCGAGCAGTACTTC. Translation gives CSVEDGTSGRSEQYF.

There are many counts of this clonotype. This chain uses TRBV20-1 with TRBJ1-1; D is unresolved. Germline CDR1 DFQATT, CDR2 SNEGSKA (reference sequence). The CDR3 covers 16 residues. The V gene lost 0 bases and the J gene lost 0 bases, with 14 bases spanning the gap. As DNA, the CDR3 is TGCAGTGCTAGAGATTTCCTGGCACCTCTGAACACTGAAGCTTTCTTT. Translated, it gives CSARDFLAPLNTEAFF.

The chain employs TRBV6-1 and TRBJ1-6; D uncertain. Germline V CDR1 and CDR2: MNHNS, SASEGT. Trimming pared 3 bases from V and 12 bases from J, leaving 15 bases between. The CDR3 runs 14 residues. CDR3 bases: TGTGCCAGCAGTGAGTCGCAAACCTCTTTACCCCTCCACTTT. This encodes CASSESQTSLPLHF.

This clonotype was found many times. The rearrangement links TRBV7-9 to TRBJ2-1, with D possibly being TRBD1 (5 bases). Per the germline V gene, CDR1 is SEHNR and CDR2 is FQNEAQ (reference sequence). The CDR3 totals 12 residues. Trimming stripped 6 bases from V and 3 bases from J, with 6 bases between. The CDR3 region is CASRGDYNEQFF. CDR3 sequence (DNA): TGTGCCAGCAGAGGGGACTACAATGAGCAGTTCTTC.